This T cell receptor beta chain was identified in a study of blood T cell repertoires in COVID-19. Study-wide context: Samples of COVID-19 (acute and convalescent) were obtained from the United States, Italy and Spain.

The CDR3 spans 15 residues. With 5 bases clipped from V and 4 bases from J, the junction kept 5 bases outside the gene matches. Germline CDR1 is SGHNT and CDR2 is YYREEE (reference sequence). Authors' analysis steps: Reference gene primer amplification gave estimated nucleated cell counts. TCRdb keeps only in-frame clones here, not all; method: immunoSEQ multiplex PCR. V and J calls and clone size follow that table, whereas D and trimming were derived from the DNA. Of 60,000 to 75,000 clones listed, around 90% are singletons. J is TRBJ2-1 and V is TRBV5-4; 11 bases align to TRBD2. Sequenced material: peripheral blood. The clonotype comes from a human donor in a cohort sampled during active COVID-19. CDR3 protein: CASSPGTSGYNEQFF. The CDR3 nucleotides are TGTGCCAGCAGTCCCGGGACTAGCGGATACAATGAGCAGTTCTTC.